A single sample is the source of the 7 T cell receptor beta chains below, sequenced in a study of CD8 T cells in ankylosing spondylitis. TCRdb processed the 5' RACE reads anew with MiXCR; each CDR3 protein has one entry. The sample has some 120,000 distinct CDR3 sequences, around 7% seen once. Sequences were obtained from blood, either unsorted or a sorted T cell fraction (not recorded which). The receptors stem from a male donor with ankylosing spondylitis or in good health (not recorded which).

This clonotype was counted at least ten times. This chain joins TRBV27 and TRBJ2-1; tentatively, D is TRBD1 (6 bases). The CDR3 covers 15 residues. V lost 5 bases to trimming and J lost 7 bases, with 18 bases between them. Per germline, CDR1 MNHEY and CDR2 SMNVEV (reference sequence). In DNA, the CDR3 is TGTGCCAGCAGTCCAACCTACCGGGACACGAATGAGCAGTTCTTC. It translates to CASSPTYRDTNEQFF.

This clonotype was recorded at least ten times. The chain employs TRBV5-1 and TRBJ2-2, with D maybe TRBD2 (6 bases). Trimming removed 9 bases at V and 10 bases at J, with 16 bases between. The CDR3 consists of 12 residues. CDR1 is SGHRS, CDR2 YFSETQ, per germline. Here the CDR3 DNA reads TGCGCCACCCGGGGCGCGGGGTCGGAGCTGTTTTTT. Translation gives CATRGAGSELFF.

Many counts were recorded for this clonotype. The junction departs from germline at one end; a sequencing error may be responsible. The rearrangement joins TRBV20-1 to TRBJ1-1; 7 bases are shared with TRBD1. The length of the CDR3 is 10 residues. CDR1 DFQATT and CDR2 SNEGSKA come from the germline V gene (reference sequence). The CDR3 region is CSATRGIRYF. CDR3 nucleotide sequence: TGCAGTGCTACCAGGGGGATACGATACTTT.

This clonotype was observed many times. The chain recombines TRBV5-1 with TRBJ1-5, with D hard to call. Germline values: CDR1 SGHRS, CDR2 YFSETQ. The CDR3 length is 17 residues. The V end was cut by 0 bases, the J end by 0 bases, with 13 bases between. CDR3 sequence (DNA): TGCGCCAGCAGCTTGGGCGGCGAAATCGGTAGCAATCAGCCCCAGCATTTT. It is translated as CASSLGGEIGSNQPQHF.

This clonotype was seen ten or more times. The genes are TRBV5-1 and TRBJ2-4; a possible D gene is TRBD1 (5 bases). The germline V and J ends were trimmed by 0 bases and 6 bases, with 16 bases remaining between them. CDR1 SGHRS and CDR2 YFSETQ come from the germline V gene. The CDR3 sequence is 16 residues long. The CDR3 coding sequence is TGCGCCAGCAGCTTGGACCCACCCACAGGAACAAACATTCAGTACTTC. It is translated as CASSLDPPTGTNIQYF.

There are many counts of this clonotype. This sequence joins TRBV6-6 and TRBJ2-1; the D gene is possibly TRBD2 (5 bases). Germline CDR1 reads MNHNY; CDR2 reads SVGAGI (reference sequence). This CDR3 region has 13 residues. V was clipped by 2 bases and J by 3 bases, with 5 bases between them. This CDR3 reads CASSYAGYNEQFF. CDR3 nucleotides: TGTGCCAGCAGTTACGCGGGCTACAATGAGCAGTTCTTC.

This clonotype was observed many times. The V and J genes are TRBV11-2 and TRBJ1-2; D may be TRBD1 (6 bases). Germline lookup yields CDR1 SGHAT and CDR2 FQNNGV. The CDR3 loop spans 12 amino acids. The V and J ends lost 4 bases and 5 bases respectively, with 8 bases between them. The CDR3 coding sequence is TGTGCCAGCAGCTCCACAGGGTATGGCTACACCTTC. This codes for CASSSTGYGYTF.